The 17 T cell receptor beta chains reported below all come from one sample, sequenced in a study of blood T cells in healthy people across ages. A second PCR, run for about 7 to 11 cycles, used a sample-barcoded 5' primer plus a J-beta primer mix. TCRdb re-derived calls from the 5' RACE reads in MiXCR, one entry per CDR3 protein. The table lists hundreds of thousands of distinct CDR3 sequences, around 21% of them singletons, with 3.5% to 4% in the top ten. Sequencing was carried out using blood. The receptors were sampled from a man aged 70-80 years in good health.

This clonotype was detected only a few times. The chain joins TRBV3-1 to TRBJ1-2, with D hard to call. Germline V gives CDR1 LGHDT, CDR2 YNNKEL (reference sequence). The CDR3 loop spans 15 amino acids. V shed 1 base and J shed 2 bases, with 11 bases lying between them. CDR3 coding DNA: TGTGCCAGCAGCCAAGGGAACAGCGCCAACTATGGCTACACCTTC. It yields the protein CASSQGNSANYGYTF.

This chain connects TRBV5-1 to TRBJ2-3; weak D call: TRBD2 (5 bases). The V gene's germline CDR1 is SGHRS and CDR2 YFSETQ. Trimming removed 4 bases at V and 7 bases at J, with 16 bases between. The CDR3 consists of 14 residues. CDR3 residues: CASSAGSEMNTQYF. In nucleotides, the CDR3 is TGCGCCAGCAGCGCGGGTTCAGAGATGAATACGCAGTATTTT.

V and J are TRBV18 and TRBJ2-5; D assignment may be TRBD1 or TRBD2 (5 bases each). The germline CDR1 and CDR2 sequences are KGHSH and LQKENI. This CDR3 comprises 14 residues. V was clipped by 3 bases and J by 3 bases, with 11 bases between them. The CDR3 protein is CASSPGTDKETQYF. The CDR3 coding sequence is TGTGCCAGCTCACCCGGGACGGATAAAGAGACCCAGTACTTC.

This chain uses TRBV5-1 with TRBJ2-1, with D maybe TRBD2 (5 bases). V lost 0 bases and J 8 bases, leaving 9 bases between the germline ends. Germline values: CDR1 SGHRS, CDR2 YFSETQ. The CDR3 spans 13 residues. This CDR3 is CASSLVLSDEQFF. CDR3 DNA sequence: TGCGCCAGCAGCTTGGTCCTTAGCGATGAGCAGTTCTTC.

The chain is built from TRBV28 and TRBJ2-3; 7 positions match TRBD1. The CDR3 has 16 amino acids. V shed 3 bases and J 6 bases; nucleotides not matched to a gene: 12. From germline, CDR1 is MDHEN and CDR2 SYDVKM. Here the CDR3 DNA reads TGTGCCAGCAGTTTTACGACAGGGAATGTCAAGGATACGCAGTATTTT. Protein: CASSFTTGNVKDTQYF.

A few counts support this clonotype. The rearrangement uses TRBV20-1 and TRBJ1-4, with D maybe TRBD1 (5 bases). Germline CDR1 and CDR2: DFQATT and SNEGSKA (reference sequence). V lost 0 bases and J lost 4, with 9 bases in between. CDR3 size: 14 residues. The CDR3 loop reads CSARDQGFNEKLFF. As DNA, the CDR3 is TGCAGTGCTAGAGATCAGGGATTTAATGAAAAACTGTTTTTT.

The J gene is TRBJ1-5, the V gene TRBV6-1; no firm D call. Trimming stripped 2 bases from V and 5 bases from J, with 10 bases between. Per germline, CDR1 MNHNS and CDR2 SASEGT. The CDR3 extends over 14 amino acids. The CDR3 region has the DNA TGTGCCAGCAGTGAATTAGTAGGCCATCAGCCCCAGCATTTT. This translates into CASSELVGHQPQHF.

The chain combines TRBV20-1 with TRBJ1-5; TRBD1 might be the D (6 bases). Germline V gives CDR1 DFQATT, CDR2 SNEGSKA (reference sequence). The CDR3 is 15 amino acids. V lost 6 bases and J lost 3, with 18 bases in between. The CDR3 spells CSAGTGQSYNQPQHF. The CDR3 nucleotides read TGCAGTGCCGGTACTGGACAGTCCTACAATCAGCCCCAGCATTTT.

This clonotype has more than one count but fewer than ten. The chain is built from TRBV28 and TRBJ2-5; D unresolved. Judging by the DNA end, TRBJ2-7 fits better; the J call may be wrong. The CDR3 has 12 residues. The germline gives CDR1 MDHEN, CDR2 SYDVKM. The CDR3: CASTLVGFEQYF. For the CDR3, the DNA is TGTGCCAGCACCCTGGTGGGGTTCGAGCAGTACTTC.

The rearrangement links TRBV6-2 or TRBV6-3 to TRBJ2-3, with D uncertain. The ends were cut back, 4 bases at V and 5 bases at J, with 10 bases in the middle. The CDR3 has 13 amino acids. Germline V lookup: CDR1 MNHEY, CDR2 SVGEGT. The CDR3 spells CASSSEAIDTQYF. In DNA form, the CDR3 reads TGTGCCAGCAGTTCGGAAGCTATAGATACGCAGTATTTT.

J is TRBJ2-7 and V is TRBV7-9; D perhaps matches TRBD1 (5 bases). CDR1 and CDR2 (germline): SEHNR, FQNEAQ (reference sequence). The CDR3 is made up of 14 amino acids. V was shortened by 1 base and J by 3 bases, with 10 bases between the two germline ends. The CDR3: CASSLVGAGYEQYF. The CDR3 nucleotides read TGTGCCAGCAGCTTAGTAGGGGCTGGCTACGAGCAGTACTTC. Full variable domain (remainder filled in from reference TRBV7-9 and TRBJ2-7): DTGVSQNPRHKITKRGQNVTFRCDPISEHNRLYWYRQTLGQGPEFLTYFQNEAQLEKSRLLSDRFSAERPKGSFSTLEIQRTEQGDSAMYLCASSLVGAGYEQYFGPGTRLTVT.

The chain combines TRBV20-1 with TRBJ2-2; 8 bases agree with TRBD1. In germline, CDR1 is DFQATT, CDR2 SNEGSKA (reference sequence). The CDR3 runs to 16 residues. Germline trimming cut 0 bases from V and 5 bases from J; bases unmatched to any gene: 8. The CDR3 here is CSARDPGGRYTGELFF. CDR3 DNA: TGCAGTGCTAGAGATCCAGGGGGCCGGTATACCGGGGAGCTGTTTTTT.

The J gene is TRBJ2-7, the V gene TRBV6-1, with a weak D call TRBD1 (6 bases). The germline gives CDR1 MNHNS, CDR2 SASEGT. V was shortened by 4 bases and J by 2 bases, with 15 bases between the two germline ends. This CDR3 spans 15 amino acids. The CDR3 here is CASSAGDIRTYEQYF. The CDR3 region has the DNA TGTGCCAGCAGTGCAGGGGACATCCGAACCTACGAGCAGTACTTC.

This chain links TRBV20-1 with TRBJ2-7, with D perhaps matching TRBD2 (5 bases). Trimming pared 3 bases from V and 5 bases from J, leaving 11 bases between. Germline CDR1 DFQATT, CDR2 SNEGSKA (reference sequence). The CDR3 consists of 12 residues. The CDR3 bases are TGCAGTGCTAGTTGGTCGGGGAACGAGCAGTACTTC. Its protein product is CSASWSGNEQYF.

Only a few counts were recorded for this clonotype. The chain couples TRBV2 to TRBJ1-4; 7 bases match TRBD1. The CDR3 length is 15 residues. CDR1 and CDR2 (germline): SNHLY, FYNNEI. V shed 6 bases and J 1 base; nucleotides not matched to a gene: 5. CDR3 DNA sequence: TGTGCCAGCAGCGATAACAGGGGAACTAATGAAAAACTGTTTTTT. It yields the protein CASSDNRGTNEKLFF.

This clonotype was seen a handful of times. Mismatch with germline at one junction end may stem from a read error. Here the CDR3 DNA reads TGTGCCAGCAGTTTAGCGAAGGAGGCCGAACACTTC. This sequence encodes CASSLAKEAEHF. The rearrangement joins TRBV12-3 or TRBV12-4 to TRBJ2-7; tentatively, D is TRBD2 (5 bases). The CDR3 is 12 amino acids.

The chain combines TRBV29-1 with TRBJ2-5; 8 bases map to TRBD2. The DNA end lines up better with TRBJ2-7; the J call may be wrong. CDR1 and CDR2 from the germline V gene are SQVTM and ANQGSEA. The CDR3 length is 13 residues. The CDR3 DNA reads TGCAGCGTTGAGATGGCGGGGGGCCACGAGCAGTACTTC. It specifies CSVEMAGGHEQYF.